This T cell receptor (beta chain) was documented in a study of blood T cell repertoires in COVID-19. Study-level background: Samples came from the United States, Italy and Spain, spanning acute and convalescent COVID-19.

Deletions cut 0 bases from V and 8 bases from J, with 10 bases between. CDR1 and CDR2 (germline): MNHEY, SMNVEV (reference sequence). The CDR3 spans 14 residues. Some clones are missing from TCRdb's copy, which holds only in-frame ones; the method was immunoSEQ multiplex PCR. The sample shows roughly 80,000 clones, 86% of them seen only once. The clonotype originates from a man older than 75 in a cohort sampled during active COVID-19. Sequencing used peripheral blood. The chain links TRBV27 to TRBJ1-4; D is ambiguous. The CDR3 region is CASSLSMLGEKLFF. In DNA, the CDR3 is TGTGCCAGCAGTTTATCGATGCTAGGAGAAAAACTGTTTTTT.